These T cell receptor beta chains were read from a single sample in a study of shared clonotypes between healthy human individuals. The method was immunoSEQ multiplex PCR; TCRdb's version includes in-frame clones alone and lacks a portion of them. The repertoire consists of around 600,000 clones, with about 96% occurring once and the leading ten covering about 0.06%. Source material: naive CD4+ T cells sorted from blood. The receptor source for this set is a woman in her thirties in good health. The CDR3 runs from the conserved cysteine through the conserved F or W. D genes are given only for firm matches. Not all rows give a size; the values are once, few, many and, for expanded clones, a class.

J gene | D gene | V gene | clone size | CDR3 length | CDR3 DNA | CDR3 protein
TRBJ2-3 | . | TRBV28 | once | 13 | TGTGCCAGCAGTCCGGGGGAGCCAGATACGCAGTATTTT | CASSPGEPDTQYF
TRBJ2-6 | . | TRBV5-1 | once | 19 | TGCGCCAGCAGCCTCCACGGACGCGGTTCACCATCTGGGGCCAACGTCCTGACTTTC | CASSLHGRGSPSGANVLTF
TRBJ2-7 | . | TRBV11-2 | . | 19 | TGTGCCAGCAGCTTAATTTTACGAGCGGGTGCGGGACAGAGATACGAGCAGTACTTC | CASSLILRAGAGQRYEQYF
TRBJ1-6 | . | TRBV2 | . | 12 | TGTGCCAGCAGTGAACGTAGGTCACCCCTCCACTTT | CASSERRSPLHF
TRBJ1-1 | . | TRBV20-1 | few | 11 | TGCAGTGCTTTCGTTGGGGGACAAGCTTTCTTT | CSAFVGGQAFF
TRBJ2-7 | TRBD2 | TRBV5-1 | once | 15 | TGCGCCAGCAGCTTTATAGCGGGAGGTACCTACGAGCAGTACTTC | CASSFIAGGTYEQYF
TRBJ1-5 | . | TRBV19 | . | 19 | TGTGCCAGTAGTGCAAACCAAGATGGGGGGATTTATAGCAATCAGCCCCAGCATTTT | CASSANQDGGIYSNQPQHF
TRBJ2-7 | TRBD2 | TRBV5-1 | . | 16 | TGCGCCAGCAGCTTGGATACTAGCGGGAGTAGGTACGAGCAGTACTTC | CASSLDTSGSRYEQYF
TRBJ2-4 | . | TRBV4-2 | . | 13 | TGTGCCAGCAGCCAAGATCAGAAAAACATTCAGTACTTC | CASSQDQKNIQYF
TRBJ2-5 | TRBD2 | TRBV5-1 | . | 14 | TGCGCCAGCAGCTCATCTAGCGGGAGCGAGACCCAGTACTTC | CASSSSSGSETQYF
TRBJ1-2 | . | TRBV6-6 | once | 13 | TGTGCCAGCAGTTACGACAGGCGCTATGGCTACACCTTC | CASSYDRRYGYTF
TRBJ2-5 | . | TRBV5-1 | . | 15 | TGCGCCAGCAGCCTGTTGACAGGTCACCAAGAGACCCAGTACTTC | CASSLLTGHQETQYF
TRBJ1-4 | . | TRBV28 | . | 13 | TGTGCCAGCAGTTTTAATTTTGCGGAAAAACTGTTTTTT | CASSFNFAEKLFF